This T cell receptor (beta chain) was identified in a study of early T cells in non-severe SARS-CoV-2 infection. Study-level background: Bulk RNA from unsorted whole blood was sequenced; chains were unpaired.

As part of library construction, unique molecular identifiers were attached to individual cDNA molecules. TCRdb itself ran the 5' RACE reads through MiXCR, one entry per CDR3 protein. Here the sample spans over 70,000 distinct CDR3 sequences, about 14% being singletons. Study-level results: The study's VDJdb matching favored anti-spike CD8 responses and missed private and CD4 specificities.

V dropped 5 bases and J dropped 0; count of bases not matched to a gene: 12. The CDR3 runs to 19 residues. Germline CDR1 SNHLY, CDR2 FYNNEI. This clonotype was counted ten times or more. Its antigen remains unidentified. The chain couples TRBV2 to TRBJ2-4; 11 bases agree with TRBD1. Material: whole blood, obtained at baseline. This TCR derives from an adult who was a healthcare worker with PCR-confirmed SARS-CoV-2 infection or an uninfected control (not recorded which). This chain's CDR3 is CASSQTVGQGALAKNIQYF. The CDR3 DNA is TGTGCCAGCAGTCAAACCGTAGGACAGGGGGCACTAGCCAAAAACATTCAGTACTTC.